A single sample gave rise to the 25 T cell receptor beta chains below, sequenced in a study of T cell responses to AZD1222 COVID-19 vaccine (dated by TCRdb to the early 2020s). Sample time point, as interpreted from the label and publication: baseline before first vaccination. Library preparation employed the immunoSEQ multiplex PCR assay. Not all clones reach the TCRdb copy of this immuneACCESS table, which keeps in-frame sequences only. Checked studies attribute under half of the gap to unresolved V genes and leave the rest unexplained. The sample yields fewer than 150,000 clones; about 90% were counted once. Under 2.5% of the sample goes to the ten largest clones. The sequencing here drew on peripheral blood, taken on day 0 of AZD1222 vaccination. These receptors all come from an adult in good health.

This clone was observed once. The chain has TRBV4-3 and TRBJ1-1; D is possibly TRBD1 (5 bases). The CDR3 is made up of 15 amino acids. CDR1 is LGHNA, CDR2 YSLEER, per germline. Trimming took 1 base from V and 3 from J, leaving 12 bases between them. The CDR3 DNA sequence: TGCGCCAGCAGCCAAGTAGGCAGGGTTGACACTGAAGCTTTCTTT. Its protein product is CASSQVGRVDTEAFF.

This chain uses TRBV19 with TRBJ1-4; tentatively, D is TRBD1 (5 bases). Per germline, CDR1 LNHDA and CDR2 SQIVND (reference sequence). The CDR3 runs 14 residues. Between the trimmed V and J ends, which lost 7 bases and 7 bases, there was a span of 16 bases. DNA for the CDR3: TGTGCCAGTAATCCTGCAGGGCTGGGTGAAAAACTGTTTTTT. Translated, it gives CASNPAGLGEKLFF.

The J gene is TRBJ1-1, the V gene TRBV28, with D hard to call. Trimming took 10 bases from V and 1 from J, leaving 13 bases between them. Germline V lookup: CDR1 MDHEN, CDR2 SYDVKM. The length of the CDR3 is 13 residues. DNA of the CDR3: TGTGCCACCGAAATCGACAAGAACACTGAAGCTTTCTTT. As protein: CATEIDKNTEAFF.

Notes on this clone: Different DNA sequences within this sample yield the same CDR3. CDR3 DNA sequence: TGTGCCAGTAGTATCCAGGGGAACACTGAAGCTTTCTTT. Residues: CASSIQGNTEAFF. The gene calls are TRBV19 and TRBJ1-1; the D gene is possibly TRBD1 (5 bases). This CDR3 is 13 amino acids long. The V and J ends lost 3 bases and 1 base respectively, with 6 bases between them. Germline V gene sequence: CDR1 LNHDA, CDR2 SQIVND (reference sequence).

There are a few counts of this clone. The rearrangement uses TRBV9 and TRBJ1-1, with D maybe TRBD1 (5 bases). The CDR3 is made up of 17 amino acids. V was shortened by 0 bases and J by 0 bases, with 15 bases between the two germline ends. The germline gives CDR1 SGDLS, CDR2 YYNGEE. The CDR3 region has the DNA TGTGCCAGCAGCGTAGATAAGACAGCTTTTTTGAACACTGAAGCTTTCTTT. Translation gives CASSVDKTAFLNTEAFF.

V usage is TRBV14 and J usage is TRBJ2-3, with 9 bases fitting TRBD2. The J segment lost 2 bases and the V segment lost 10 bases, leaving 22 bases of the junction unmatched. In germline, CDR1 is SGHDN, CDR2 FVKESK. The CDR3 sequence is 19 residues long. CDR3 in amino acids: CANELAGHRARVTTDTQYF. The CDR3 DNA reads TGTGCCAATGAGCTAGCGGGACACCGAGCGAGGGTTACCACAGATACGCAGTATTTT.

The chain carries TRBV12-5 and TRBJ1-4; the match to TRBD1 covers 7 bases. The length of the CDR3 is 15 residues. Germline CDR1 reads LGHNT; CDR2 reads FRNRAP. V lost 6 bases and J lost 7; bases outside the gene matches: 11. DNA for the CDR3: TGTGCTAGTGGGCCCTGGGACAGTGAAAGTGAAAAACTGTTTTTT. Protein sequence: CASGPWDSESEKLFF.

This chain links TRBV15 with TRBJ1-4; tentative D call: TRBD1 (6 bases). The CDR3 is made up of 16 amino acids. The V gene lost 1 base and the J gene lost 5 bases, with 14 bases spanning the gap. Germline V CDR1 and CDR2: LNHNV, YYDKDF (reference sequence). CDR3 amino acids: CATSRGGAGLNEKLFF. The DNA of the CDR3 is TGTGCCACCAGCAGAGGGGGGGCAGGGCTCAATGAAAAACTGTTTTTT.

CDR3 coding DNA: TGTGCCAGCAGTACCTTCGACAGGGCACATGAGCAGTTCTTC. Its translation: CASSTFDRAHEQFF. The chain joins TRBV27 to TRBJ2-1, with 7 bases fitting TRBD1. Germline loops: CDR1 MNHEY, CDR2 SMNVEV (reference sequence). J lost 8 bases, V lost 5 bases, and 9 bases had no gene match. CDR3 size: 14 residues.

Written as DNA, the CDR3 is TGTGCCAGCAGGGATAACGCCCCCCTCCACTTT. This translates into CASRDNAPLHF. J is TRBJ1-6 and V is TRBV2, with no clear D. The CDR3 consists of 11 residues. The germline CDR1 and CDR2 sequences are SNHLY and FYNNEI. The germline V and J ends were trimmed by 6 bases and 13 bases, with 10 bases remaining between them.

The gene calls are TRBV6-2 or TRBV6-3 and TRBJ1-1; tentative D call: TRBD1 (6 bases). Per germline, CDR1 MNHEY and CDR2 SVGEGT. V dropped 6 bases and J dropped 0 bases, with 8 bases sitting between them. The CDR3 extends over 13 amino acids. CDR3 amino acids: CASSRQVNTEAFF. The CDR3 DNA sequence: TGTGCCAGCAGCCGACAGGTGAACACTGAAGCTTTCTTT.

The V gene is TRBV2, the J gene TRBJ1-5; D gene ambiguous. Between the trimmed V and J ends, which lost 7 bases and 1 base, there was a span of 11 bases. The CDR3 is 14 amino acids. The germline V gene has CDR1 SNHLY and CDR2 FYNNEI. This CDR3 is CASNLAGSNQPQHF. CDR3 DNA: TGTGCCAGCAACCTAGCGGGGAGCAATCAGCCCCAGCATTTT.

The chain combines TRBV9 with TRBJ1-6; the D gene is possibly TRBD1 (6 bases). CDR3 length: 14 residues. Germline V gene lookup returns CDR1 SGDLS and CDR2 YYNGEE. V was trimmed by 4 bases and J by 3 bases, leaving 8 bases between them. The CDR3 DNA reads TGTGCCAGCAGCTTACAGGGCTATAATTCACCCCTCCACTTT. Protein: CASSLQGYNSPLHF.

This chain connects TRBV6-1 to TRBJ2-3; D is unclear. This CDR3 is 13 amino acids long. Per germline, CDR1 MNHNS and CDR2 SASEGT. Trimming stripped 0 bases from V and 10 bases from J, with 11 bases between. The CDR3 DNA is TGTGCCAGCAGTGAAGCGCGCCATAGAGCGCAGTATTTT. This sequence encodes CASSEARHRAQYF.

The chain couples TRBV6-2 or TRBV6-3 to TRBJ2-3; tentative D call: TRBD2 (6 bases). The CDR3 extends over 16 amino acids. The V gene lost 0 bases and the J gene lost 2 bases, with 12 bases spanning the gap. CDR1 is MNHEY and CDR2 is SVGEGT in the germline V gene. CDR3 coding DNA: TGTGCCAGCAGTTACTCGAGGGAGCGGGTCACAGATACGCAGTATTTT. Its translation: CASSYSRERVTDTQYF.

The gene calls are TRBV7-6 and TRBJ2-1; 10 nucleotides agree with TRBD2. Germline V gene sequence: CDR1 SGHVS, CDR2 FNYEAQ. This CDR3 has 15 amino acids. V was pared by 2 bases and J by 7 bases, with 5 bases of the junction left unmatched. Here the CDR3 reads CASSLLGLAENEQFF. The CDR3 DNA follows: TGTGCCAGCAGCTTATTAGGACTAGCGGAAAATGAGCAGTTCTTC.

The chain carries TRBV4-3 and TRBJ1-1; D might be TRBD1 (5 bases). The CDR3 runs to 12 residues. Trimming took off 3 bases at V and 10 bases at J, with 12 bases between the two ends. Germline-derived CDR1 and CDR2 are LGHNA and YSLEER. The chain's CDR3 is CASSQGQGGAFF. The DNA of the CDR3 is TGCGCCAGCAGCCAGGGTCAGGGTGGAGCTTTCTTT.

The chain employs TRBV9 and TRBJ1-6; D gene unclear. The V gene's germline CDR1 is SGDLS and CDR2 YYNGEE. The CDR3 is 16 residues long. Trimming stripped 0 bases from V and 6 bases from J, with 13 bases between. This CDR3 reads CASSVAKAGANSPLHF. The DNA of the CDR3 is TGTGCCAGCAGCGTAGCGAAAGCGGGAGCTAATTCACCCCTCCACTTT.

The chain combines TRBV19 with TRBJ1-1; D is uncertain. Germline CDR1 and CDR2: LNHDA and SQIVND (reference sequence). This CDR3 has 13 residues. V was cut by 3 bases and J by 0 bases, with 5 bases left in between. Here the CDR3 DNA reads TGTGCCAGTAGTATCGGAATGAACACTGAAGCTTTCTTT. Protein product: CASSIGMNTEAFF.

This clone showed up just a few times. The chain uses TRBV30 and TRBJ1-2; D is uncertain. Looked up from germline, CDR1 is GTSNPN and CDR2 is SVGIG (reference sequence). This CDR3 has 13 amino acids. V was pared by 0 bases and J by 3 bases, with 8 bases between. The CDR3 reads CAWSVGIDYGYTF. The CDR3 DNA reads TGTGCCTGGAGTGTAGGGATCGACTATGGCTACACCTTC.

The chain uses TRBV4-3 and TRBJ2-3; D not resolved. In germline, CDR1 is LGHNA, CDR2 YSLEER. V lost 0 bases and J lost 8, with 18 bases in between. The CDR3 totals 16 residues. The CDR3 DNA is TGCGCCAGCAGCCAAGAAGGCGGACGGCAAGTCGTTACGCAGTATTTT. This sequence encodes CASSQEGGRQVVTQYF.

The chain couples TRBV27 to TRBJ2-2, with a possible D match to TRBD2 (5 bases). V shed 7 bases and J shed 2 bases, with 11 bases lying between them. The V gene's germline CDR1 is MNHEY and CDR2 SMNVEV (reference sequence). This CDR3 is built from 14 residues. Here the CDR3 DNA reads TGTGCCAGCAAAATACTAGAAAACACCGGGGAGCTGTTTTTT. The encoded protein is CASKILENTGELFF.

The gene calls are TRBV5-6 and TRBJ1-6, with D perhaps TRBD1 (6 bases). Germline CDR1 is SGHDT and CDR2 is YYEEEE. V was shortened by 0 bases and J by 10 bases, with 14 bases between the two germline ends. The CDR3 runs 15 residues. CDR3 nucleotides: TGTGCCAGCAGCTTGGTAGGGGGGCATGGATCACCCCTCCACTTT. Translation gives CASSLVGGHGSPLHF.

The chain carries TRBV6-5 and TRBJ1-1, with 8 bases aligning to TRBD1. This CDR3 region has 13 residues. Germline V CDR1 and CDR2: MNHEY, SVGAGI. J gave up 11 bases and V 2 bases, and 7 bases lay outside the gene matches. The CDR3 DNA sequence: TGTGCCAGCAGTTACACAGGGGGAACTGGCGCTTTCTTT. This translates into CASSYTGGTGAFF.

The J gene is TRBJ1-2, the V gene TRBV5-6; D gene ambiguous. CDR1 and CDR2 from the germline V gene are SGHDT and YYEEEE. The CDR3 is 14 residues long. Trimming shortened V by 2 bases and J by 8 bases, and 16 bases separated the two germline ends. CDR3 DNA sequence: TGTGCCAGCAGCTTTAGTAGGTCCTCCTCAGGCTACACCTTC. Amino acid sequence: CASSFSRSSSGYTF. The full variable domain, in which reference TRBV5-6 and TRBJ1-2 provide the parts outside the CDR3, is DAGVTQSPTHLIKTRGQQVTLRCSPKSGHDTVSWYQQALGQGPQFIFQYYEEEERQRGNFPDRFSGHQFPNYSSELNVNALLLGDSALYLCASSFSRSSSGYTFGSGTRLTVV.